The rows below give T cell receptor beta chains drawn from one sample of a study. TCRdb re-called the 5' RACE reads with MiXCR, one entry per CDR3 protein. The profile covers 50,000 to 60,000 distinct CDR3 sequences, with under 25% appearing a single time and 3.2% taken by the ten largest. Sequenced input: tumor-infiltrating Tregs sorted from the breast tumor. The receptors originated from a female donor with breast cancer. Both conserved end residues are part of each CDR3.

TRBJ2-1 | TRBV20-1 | CSAEGTLNEQFF
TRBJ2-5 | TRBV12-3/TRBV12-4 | CASSTTGEGETQYF
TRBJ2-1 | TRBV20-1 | CSAREGSYNEQFF
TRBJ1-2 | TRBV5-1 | CASSLGDSRVSYTF
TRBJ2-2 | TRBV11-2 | CASSFREGTGELFF
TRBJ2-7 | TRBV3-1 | CATASQGGTEQYF
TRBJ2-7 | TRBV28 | CASSSPLGRGSYEQYF
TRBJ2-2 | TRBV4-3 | CASSQDFFTGELFF
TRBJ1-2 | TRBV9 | CASSVVTGGNGYTF
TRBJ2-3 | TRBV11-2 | CASSLESGGRTDTQYF
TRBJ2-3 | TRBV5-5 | CASSEPSGATDTQYF
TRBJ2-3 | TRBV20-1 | CSARDPRAGDTQYF
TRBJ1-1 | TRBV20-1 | CSARIVEAFF
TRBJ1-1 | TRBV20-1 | CSADPADLGTEAFF
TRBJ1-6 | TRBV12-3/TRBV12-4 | CASSPRGSPLHF
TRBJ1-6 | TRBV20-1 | CSARDRSASSYNSPLHF
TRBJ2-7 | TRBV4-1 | CASSQDRLAGATYEQYF
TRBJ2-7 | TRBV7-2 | CASSQTSGRALVYEQDF
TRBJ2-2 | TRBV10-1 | CARVWTTCTGELFF
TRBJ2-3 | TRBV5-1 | CASSSAGPFTDTQYF
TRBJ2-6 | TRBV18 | CASRPPQANVLTF
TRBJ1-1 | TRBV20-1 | CSAADNPNTEAFF
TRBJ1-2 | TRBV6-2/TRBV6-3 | CASSYPRQVSYGYTF
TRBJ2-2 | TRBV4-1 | CASSPRGGRVPTGELFF
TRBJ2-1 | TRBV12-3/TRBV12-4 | CASSFVKGIHEQFF
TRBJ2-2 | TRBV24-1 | CATSDYSFSNTGELFF